This T cell receptor beta chain was documented in a study of identical twins. TCRdb re-analysed the 5' RACE reads in MiXCR, keeping a single row per CDR3 protein. The sample includes hundreds of thousands of distinct CDR3 sequences, over 15% seen only once; the top ten take 13%. This clonotype was observed a few times. The same sample was also studied in work on T cells expressing NK-cell markers.

The sequencing sample was made of PBMCs. This sequence originates from a woman in her late teens or twenties in good health.

The CDR3 protein is CSARARASDISYNEQFF. The CDR3 coding sequence is TGCAGTGCTAGAGCAAGGGCTAGCGACATATCCTACAATGAGCAGTTCTTC. The J gene is TRBJ2-1, the V gene TRBV20-1; D might be TRBD2 (6 bases). V was trimmed by 1 base and J by 1 base, leaving 17 bases between them. The CDR3 totals 17 residues. Per germline, CDR1 DFQATT and CDR2 SNEGSKA (reference sequence).